A selection of T cell receptor beta chains follows, all from one sample in a study of blood T cell repertoires in COVID-19. Profiling relied on immunoSEQ multiplex PCR, and the TCRdb table lists in-frame clones only, not all of them. The sample yields 120,000 to 150,000 clones, around 90% seen once. The sample comprised peripheral blood. The receptors come from a human donor with COVID-19, enrolled during active disease. The donor label of this sample is uncertain. Both conserved end residues are part of each CDR3. The order of the fields is clone size, J gene, D gene, CDR3 length, V gene, CDR3 protein, CDR3 DNA. The D gene is left open where the match is weak. For some rows the clone size is stated as once, few or many, or as a class when expanded; others skip it.

clone size: -; J gene: TRBJ2-2; D gene: TRBD1; CDR3 length: 14; V gene: TRBV19; CDR3 protein: CASSIGQGTGELFF; CDR3 DNA: TGTGCCAGTAGTATCGGACAGGGGACCGGGGAGCTGTTTTTT
clone size: -; J gene: TRBJ2-5; D gene: -; CDR3 length: 13; V gene: TRBV7-2; CDR3 protein: CASEQGPQETQYF; CDR3 DNA: TGTGCCAGCGAACAGGGTCCTCAAGAGACCCAGTACTTC
clone size: -; J gene: TRBJ1-4; D gene: TRBD1; CDR3 length: 15; V gene: TRBV5-1; CDR3 protein: CASSWGSDRNEKLFF; CDR3 DNA: TGCGCCAGCAGCTGGGGTTCGGACAGGAATGAAAAACTGTTTTTT
clone size: -; J gene: TRBJ1-2; D gene: -; CDR3 length: 10; V gene: TRBV20-1; CDR3 protein: CSAPQGGYTF; CDR3 DNA: TGCAGTGCGCCGCAGGGTGGCTACACCTTC
clone size: once; J gene: TRBJ1-2; D gene: -; CDR3 length: 16; V gene: TRBV3-1/TRBV3-2; CDR3 protein: CASSQASVQPNYGYTF; CDR3 DNA: TGTGCCAGCAGCCAGGCGAGCGTTCAGCCTAACTATGGCTACACCTTC
clone size: -; J gene: TRBJ1-6; D gene: -; CDR3 length: 15; V gene: TRBV9; CDR3 protein: CASSPGATHNSPLHF; CDR3 DNA: TGTGCCAGCAGCCCTGGGGCCACCCATAATTCACCCCTCCACTTT
clone size: few; J gene: TRBJ2-7; D gene: TRBD2; CDR3 length: 15; V gene: TRBV13; CDR3 protein: CASSWTGTSSYEQYF; CDR3 DNA: TGTGCCAGCAGCTGGACCGGGACTAGCTCCTACGAGCAGTACTTC
clone size: -; J gene: TRBJ2-7; D gene: TRBD2; CDR3 length: 13; V gene: TRBV14; CDR3 protein: CASSLLTSGEQYF; CDR3 DNA: TGTGCCAGCAGCCTATTGACTAGCGGGGAGCAGTACTTC
clone size: -; J gene: TRBJ2-5; D gene: -; CDR3 length: 14; V gene: TRBV6-5; CDR3 protein: CASILGTLGETQYF; CDR3 DNA: TGTGCCAGCATCCTCGGGACTCTTGGAGAGACCCAGTACTTC
clone size: -; J gene: TRBJ2-1; D gene: -; CDR3 length: 14; V gene: TRBV12-1; CDR3 protein: CASSPTASYNEQFF; CDR3 DNA: TGTGCCAGCAGCCCCACAGCTTCCTACAATGAGCAGTTCTTC
clone size: -; J gene: TRBJ1-4; D gene: -; CDR3 length: 15; V gene: TRBV5-1; CDR3 protein: CASSLSGQLNEKLFF; CDR3 DNA: TGCGCCAGCAGCTTGAGTGGGCAGCTTAATGAAAAACTGTTTTTT
clone size: once; J gene: TRBJ2-5; D gene: -; CDR3 length: 16; V gene: TRBV5-1; CDR3 protein: CASSLTTAGPGSGQYF; CDR3 DNA: TGCGCCAGCAGCCTGACGACAGCGGGTCCCGGTTCGGGCCAGTACTTC
clone size: -; J gene: TRBJ2-7; D gene: -; CDR3 length: 15; V gene: TRBV6-5; CDR3 protein: CASSYGAGASYEQYF; CDR3 DNA: TGTGCCAGCAGTTATGGTGCGGGGGCCTCTTACGAGCAGTACTTC
clone size: -; J gene: TRBJ1-1; D gene: -; CDR3 length: 14; V gene: TRBV24-1; CDR3 protein: CATSPGYGNTEAFF; CDR3 DNA: TGTGCCACCAGCCCAGGGTATGGGAACACTGAAGCTTTCTTT
clone size: -; J gene: TRBJ2-2; D gene: -; CDR3 length: 15; V gene: TRBV19; CDR3 protein: CASSIPGSQAGELFF; CDR3 DNA: TGTGCCAGTAGTATTCCGGGGTCCCAGGCTGGGGAGCTGTTTTTT
clone size: -; J gene: TRBJ1-5; D gene: TRBD1; CDR3 length: 17; V gene: TRBV6-6; CDR3 protein: CASSPGTGGNLGEPQHF; CDR3 DNA: TGTGCCAGCAGTCCCGGGACAGGGGGCAACTTAGGGGAGCCCCAGCATTTT
clone size: once; J gene: TRBJ1-2; D gene: TRBD1; CDR3 length: 12; V gene: TRBV5-4; CDR3 protein: CASSRQGDGYTF; CDR3 DNA: TGTGCCAGCAGCCGACAGGGAGACGGCTACACCTTC
clone size: few; J gene: TRBJ1-1; D gene: -; CDR3 length: 14; V gene: TRBV5-1; CDR3 protein: CASSLGARNTEAFF; CDR3 DNA: TGCGCCAGCAGCTTGGGGGCTCGGAACACTGAAGCTTTCTTT
clone size: -; J gene: TRBJ1-3; D gene: -; CDR3 length: 13; V gene: TRBV29-1; CDR3 protein: CSVGGLSGNTIYF; CDR3 DNA: TGCAGCGTTGGGGGACTTTCTGGAAACACCATATATTTT
clone size: -; J gene: TRBJ2-7; D gene: TRBD1; CDR3 length: 15; V gene: TRBV5-1; CDR3 protein: CASSPRTGGRYEQYF; CDR3 DNA: TGCGCCAGCAGCCCACGGACAGGGGGTAGGTACGAGCAGTACTTC
clone size: -; J gene: TRBJ2-3; D gene: -; CDR3 length: 15; V gene: TRBV5-1; CDR3 protein: CASSPNPTPADTQYF; CDR3 DNA: TGCGCCAGCAGCCCAAACCCGACACCGGCCGATACGCAGTATTTT
clone size: -; J gene: TRBJ1-2; D gene: -; CDR3 length: 13; V gene: TRBV6-5; CDR3 protein: CASSRTENYGYTF; CDR3 DNA: TGTGCCAGCAGTCGGACAGAAAACTATGGCTACACCTTC
clone size: -; J gene: TRBJ2-1; D gene: TRBD1; CDR3 length: 17; V gene: TRBV5-1; CDR3 protein: CASSQGALEGLYNEQFF; CDR3 DNA: TGCGCCAGCAGCCAGGGGGCGCTTGAAGGGCTCTACAATGAGCAGTTCTTC
clone size: once; J gene: TRBJ1-1; D gene: TRBD1; CDR3 length: 12; V gene: TRBV12-3/TRBV12-4; CDR3 protein: CASGQGEVEAFF; CDR3 DNA: TGTGCCAGCGGACAGGGGGAGGTTGAAGCTTTCTTT
clone size: -; J gene: TRBJ2-1; D gene: -; CDR3 length: 13; V gene: TRBV29-1; CDR3 protein: CSVSPPAYNEQFF; CDR3 DNA: TGCAGCGTTTCCCCGCCGGCCTACAATGAGCAGTTCTTC
clone size: -; J gene: TRBJ1-3; D gene: -; CDR3 length: 11; V gene: TRBV20-1; CDR3 protein: CSASGGGGRYF; CDR3 DNA: TGCAGTGCTAGCGGAGGGGGGGGTCGATATTTT
clone size: -; J gene: TRBJ1-2; D gene: -; CDR3 length: 13; V gene: TRBV5-4; CDR3 protein: CASSLVANYGYTF; CDR3 DNA: TGTGCCAGCAGCCTCGTTGCTAACTATGGCTACACCTTC
clone size: -; J gene: TRBJ1-2; D gene: -; CDR3 length: 13; V gene: TRBV27; CDR3 protein: CASGPGGTYGYTF; CDR3 DNA: TGTGCCAGCGGGCCGGGGGGGACCTATGGCTACACCTTC
clone size: -; J gene: TRBJ2-1; D gene: -; CDR3 length: 12; V gene: TRBV7-9; CDR3 protein: CASSTTGFEQFF; CDR3 DNA: TGTGCCAGCAGCACAACAGGGTTTGAGCAGTTCTTC
clone size: once; J gene: TRBJ2-4; D gene: -; CDR3 length: 14; V gene: TRBV2; CDR3 protein: CASSVSGAKNIQYF; CDR3 DNA: TGTGCCAGCAGTGTAAGCGGGGCCAAAAACATTCAGTACTTC
clone size: -; J gene: TRBJ2-5; D gene: TRBD2; CDR3 length: 17; V gene: TRBV11-3; CDR3 protein: CASSLVSLAGGQETQYF; CDR3 DNA: TGTGCCAGCAGCTTAGTCTCTCTAGCGGGGGGACAAGAGACCCAGTACTTC
clone size: -; J gene: TRBJ1-5; D gene: TRBD1; CDR3 length: 16; V gene: TRBV7-9; CDR3 protein: CASSSQGAHSNQPQHF; CDR3 DNA: TGTGCCAGCAGCTCACAGGGGGCCCATAGCAATCAGCCCCAGCATTTT
clone size: -; J gene: TRBJ1-2; D gene: -; CDR3 length: 15; V gene: TRBV9; CDR3 protein: CASTPGGDVNYGYTF; CDR3 DNA: TGTGCCAGCACCCCGGGGGGGGACGTCAACTATGGCTACACCTTC
clone size: -; J gene: TRBJ2-1; D gene: TRBD2; CDR3 length: 18; V gene: TRBV24-1; CDR3 protein: CATSALPGREGGRNEQFF; CDR3 DNA: TGTGCCACCAGTGCTCTCCCTGGCAGGGAGGGAGGGAGGAATGAGCAGTTCTTC
clone size: -; J gene: TRBJ2-2; D gene: TRBD1; CDR3 length: 16; V gene: TRBV7-7; CDR3 protein: CASSPGAQGNPGELFF; CDR3 DNA: TGTGCCAGCAGCCCAGGGGCACAGGGGAACCCCGGGGAGCTGTTTTTT
clone size: -; J gene: TRBJ2-1; D gene: TRBD2; CDR3 length: 17; V gene: TRBV7-9; CDR3 protein: CASSTGLAGASYNEQFF; CDR3 DNA: TGTGCCAGCAGCACTGGACTAGCGGGGGCTTCCTACAATGAGCAGTTCTTC
clone size: -; J gene: TRBJ1-2; D gene: -; CDR3 length: 11; V gene: TRBV29-1; CDR3 protein: CSVGGSYGYTF; CDR3 DNA: TGCAGCGTTGGCGGGAGCTATGGCTACACCTTC
clone size: -; J gene: TRBJ1-6; D gene: -; CDR3 length: 15; V gene: TRBV6-5; CDR3 protein: CASSVMSSYNSPLHF; CDR3 DNA: TGTGCCAGCAGCGTTATGAGCTCCTATAATTCACCCCTCCACTTT
clone size: -; J gene: TRBJ1-1; D gene: -; CDR3 length: 12; V gene: TRBV6-5; CDR3 protein: CASRPPTAEAFF; CDR3 DNA: TGTGCCAGCAGACCCCCTACAGCTGAAGCTTTCTTT